This T cell receptor (beta chain) appears in the sequencing data of a study of vaccination effects on CD4 cells after COVID-19. Study outcomes and limitations: In vaccinees who were healthy, merely 1 out of 255 vaccine-induced clones cross-reacted with common cold coronaviruses.

In this sample, this clone turned up a few times. The antigen is unknown. Here immunoSEQ multiplex PCR was the method, and the copy in TCRdb shows in-frame clones only, minus some. The sample carries about 48,000 clones, approximately 70% recorded once. CDR1 and CDR2 from the germline V gene are MGHRA and YSYEKL. The CDR3 sequence is 18 residues long. V lost 1 base, J lost 0 bases, and 9 bases stayed unmatched. Following 10 days of culture, CD4+ T cells were isolated. Nucleocapsid antibodies stayed negative before and after vaccination, showing no earlier SARS-CoV-2 infection. This TCR was sampled from a human donor who received a COVID-19 vaccine. V usage is TRBV4-1 and J usage is TRBJ2-7, with 10 bases lining up with TRBD1. This material consisted of CD4+ T cells from PBMCs cultured without peptide, taken before COVID-19 vaccination. The CDR3 region has the DNA TGCGCCAGCAGCCAAGTGGACAGGGGGACCCCTAACTCCTACGAGCAGTACTTC. Translating it yields CASSQVDRGTPNSYEQYF.